This TCR beta chain was obtained from a study of shared clonotypes between healthy human individuals. V shed 8 bases, J shed 6 bases, and the junction held 21 bases outside the gene matches. This CDR3 is 19 amino acids long. Germline CDR1 and CDR2: KGHSH and LQKENI. Measured with immunoSEQ multiplex PCR; TCRdb has only the in-frame clones, and not every one. The sample lists 2 million to 2.5 million clones, more than 85% seen once, with under 0.45% in the top ten. The J gene is TRBJ2-1, the V gene TRBV18; 11 nucleotides match TRBD2. Source material: naive CD4+ T cells from PBMCs. Subset here: CD45RA+ positively selected. This TCR came from a man aged 18 to 35 in good health. Some clones in this sample may be carry-over from other donors' samples. The CDR3 DNA sequence: TGTGCCAGCCAGGGGACTAGCGGAGGACCGGGAGTGGGGTCCAATGAGCAGTTCTTC. Protein: CASQGTSGGPGVGSNEQFF.